The rows below give T cell receptor beta chains drawn from one sample of a study of blood T cell repertoires in COVID-19. The method was immunoSEQ multiplex PCR; TCRdb's version includes in-frame clones alone and lacks a portion of them. The table has roughly 220,000 clones, 80% seen once. Sequenced: PBMCs or T cells enriched from blood (not recorded which). These receptor sequences come from a man younger than 40 with acute COVID-19. Both conserved end residues are part of each CDR3. Fields, in order: CDR3 protein, D gene, clone size, V gene. A D gene is named only where the DNA matches it firmly. Only some rows state a clone size, as once, few, many or a class for expanded clones.

CDR3: CATSRGAGGGETQYF
D: TRBD1
size: .
V: TRBV15

CDR3: CANRRGHNEKLFF
D: .
size: few
V: TRBV2

CDR3: CASSQDLSLVKHEQYF
D: .
size: once
V: TRBV4-2

CDR3: CASSVGQGNEKLFF
D: TRBD1
size: .
V: TRBV11-2

CDR3: CASSTETGDGYTF
D: TRBD1
size: .
V: TRBV5-4

CDR3: CASSLGERGGQFF
D: .
size: once
V: TRBV11-2

CDR3: CATSGVAGQQGGQFF
D: TRBD2
size: .
V: TRBV24-1

CDR3: CASSVGNQGKFGEQFF
D: .
size: .
V: TRBV9

CDR3: CSAVRGGTQYF
D: .
size: .
V: TRBV20-1

CDR3: CASSRELTGAPLHF
D: .
size: .
V: TRBV2

CDR3: CASSQVGVRENYGYTF
D: .
size: .
V: TRBV3-1/TRBV3-2

CDR3: CASSVGQGSEKLFF
D: TRBD1
size: .
V: TRBV19

CDR3: CASGGVGTDTQYF
D: TRBD2
size: .
V: TRBV12-3/TRBV12-4

CDR3: CASSVMNTEAFF
D: .
size: .
V: TRBV6-5

CDR3: CASSPQGASNQPQHF
D: TRBD1
size: .
V: TRBV18